The sequence of this T cell receptor (beta chain) was determined in a study of identical twins. This CDR3 is 15 amino acids long. The V gene lost 7 bases and the J gene lost 5 bases, with 19 bases spanning the gap. MiXCR, run by TCRdb on the 5' RACE reads, gives a single entry per CDR3 protein. The table shows about 810,000 distinct CDR3 sequences, with 12% occurring only once. This sample was shared with a second study, whose subject was yellow fever vaccine responses in identical twins.

Sample: PBMCs. V usage is TRBV12-3 or TRBV12-4 and J usage is TRBJ2-3; D perhaps matches TRBD2 (7 bases). This TCR was recovered from a woman aged 18-29 years in good health. The CDR3 sequence is CASIANGGQIDTQYF. The CDR3 bases are TGTGCCAGCATCGCAAACGGGGGGCAGATAGATACGCAGTATTTT.